Included here is one T cell receptor (beta chain) sequence, with context. Its specificity is not known. cDNA prepared by RNA extraction and subsequent reverse transcription served as the template for sequencing. Assay used: immunoSEQ multiplex PCR; TCRdb lists only in-frame clones, some missing. The sample holds roughly 110,000 clones, roughly three fifths seen once. This sample was taken from a study of CD8+ T cells in alopecia areata. In the study overall: A 6-month off-drug phase came after tofacitinib, which had lasted 6 to 18 months. Study-wide points: Under tofacitinib, numerous expanded lesional clonotypes remained detectable in scalp and blood.

Treatment meaning: oral pan-JAK inhibitor, 5-10 mg twice daily. Germline lookup yields CDR1 MNHEY and CDR2 SVGAGI. This CDR3 spans 15 amino acids. The ends lost 0 bases at V and 4 bases at J; junction bases unmatched: 3. The rearrangement joins TRBV6-5 to TRBJ1-2, with 9 bases fitting TRBD1. The material sequenced was CD4+ T cells sorted from blood, taken at week 24, from a patient treated with tofacitinib. The sequence derives from a human donor with alopecia areata. In DNA form, the CDR3 reads TGTGCCAGCAGTTACTCCTTGACAGGGGGCTATGGCTACACCTTC. It codes for CASSYSLTGGYGYTF.